The TCR beta chain under discussion was sequenced for a study of vaccination effects on CD4 cells after COVID-19. V was cut by 3 bases and J by 0 bases, with 11 bases left in between. The germline gives CDR1 GTSNPN, CDR2 SVGIG (reference sequence). This CDR3 spans 14 amino acids. Study-wide results and limits: In the study, convalescent patients were few, and early post-infection timepoints were absent.

Expansion with viral peptide pools was applied to antigen-specific CD4+ T cells by the ViraFEST assay prior to sequencing. The culture ran for about 10 days, and then CD4+ T cells were isolated. Vaccinated participants had no history of SARS-CoV-2 infection and tested negative for nucleocapsid antibodies. Cultivation was performed at two million PBMC per well with 8.5 to 10 IU/ml IL-2 and 9.5 to 10 ug/ml peptides added. On both days 3 and 7, half of the culture medium was replaced with IL-2 medium. This clone occurred once. Its specificity is not known. Clones were read by immunoSEQ multiplex PCR, and TCRdb kept only the in-frame ones, dropping some. The table records 65,000 to 90,000 clones, 60% to 85% of them present only once.

Sequenced material: CD4+ T cells from PBMCs cultured with SARS-CoV-2 spike peptides, taken before COVID-19 vaccination. The V call is TRBV30, the J call TRBJ1-2; D gene uncertain. The source is a human donor who received a COVID-19 vaccine. CDR3 in DNA: TGTGCCTGGAGACCCGCCAGCTCTAACTATGGCTACACCTTC. It encodes CAWRPASSNYGYTF.